Presented here are 21 T cell receptor beta chains from one specimen sequenced in a study of blood T cell repertoires in COVID-19 (TCRdb year 2020). Libraries came from the immunoSEQ multiplex PCR assay. Imported from immuneACCESS, the table was reduced by TCRdb to in-frame sequences with V and J called. These copies leave out some clones; in studies compared against another copy, an unresolved V gene accounts for under half, and the cause of the remainder is not known. The sample table lists fewer than 200,000 clones, 88% of them with a count of one. The ten largest make up around 9.5% of the sample. Sample: PBMCs or T cells enriched from blood (not recorded which). The receptors here all came from a woman aged 18-29 years who had recovered from COVID-19.

For this clone: Germline and junction disagree at one end, which may indicate a read error. The chain combines TRBV7-7 with TRBJ1-1; 7 nucleotides align to TRBD1. This CDR3 contains 15 residues. The germline V gene has CDR1 SSHAT and CDR2 FNYEAQ (reference sequence). In DNA form, the CDR3 reads TGTGCTAGCAGCCCGCTAGGACAGGCGAACACTGAAGCTTTCTTT. It yields the protein CASSPLGQANTEAFF.

The CDR3 here is CASSLYNRGAFF. CDR3 sequence (DNA): TGTGCCAGCAGCCTATACAACAGGGGAGCTTTCTTT. The chain joins TRBV3-1 (or the pseudogene TRBV3-2) to TRBJ1-1; 7 bases match TRBD1. CDR1 is LGHDT, CDR2 YNNKEL, per germline (reference sequence). The V segment lost 4 bases and the J segment 10 bases; nucleotides outside the gene matches: 6. CDR3 size: 12 residues.

V gene TRBV7-8 combines with J gene TRBJ2-7; D gene ambiguous. Looked up from germline, CDR1 is SGHVS and CDR2 is FQNEAQ. V was pared by 6 bases and J by 2 bases, with 14 bases between. There are 14 residues in the CDR3. The CDR3 nucleotides read TGTGCCAGCAGTTACTTTGCAGGCGCCTACGAGCAGTACTTC. Amino acids: CASSYFAGAYEQYF.

This chain joins TRBV27 and TRBJ1-6, with D possibly TRBD1 on 5 matching bases. There are 13 residues in the CDR3. Germline values: CDR1 MNHEY, CDR2 SMNVEV (reference sequence). Trimming removed 3 bases from V and 9 bases from J, with 9 bases in between. CDR3 in DNA: TGTGCCAGCAGTTTCGGGGGGGGTTCACCCCTCCACTTT. It specifies CASSFGGGSPLHF.

This clone appeared a few times. The chain joins TRBV2 to TRBJ1-5; a weak D match, TRBD1 (5 bases). Germline assignment: CDR1 SNHLY and CDR2 FYNNEI. This CDR3 is built from 15 residues. V shed 3 bases and J shed 0 bases, with 9 bases lying between them. Written as DNA, the CDR3 is TGTGCCAGCAGTGAGACAGTTGATAGCAATCAGCCCCAGCATTTT. It translates to CASSETVDSNQPQHF.

The gene calls are TRBV28 and TRBJ2-7, with 8 bases aligning to TRBD2. The J segment lost 7 bases and the V segment lost 5 bases, leaving 19 bases of the junction unmatched. Germline-derived CDR1 and CDR2 are MDHEN and SYDVKM. This CDR3 region has 17 residues. The CDR3 sequence: CASSIPLFGRDLGEQYF. The CDR3 region has the DNA TGTGCCAGCAGTATACCCTTATTCGGGAGGGACCTAGGTGAGCAGTACTTC.

The rearrangement joins TRBV2 to TRBJ1-5; D possibly corresponds to TRBD1 (5 bases). The germline V and J ends were trimmed by 2 bases and 6 bases, with 14 bases remaining between them. CDR1 and CDR2 from the germline V gene are SNHLY and FYNNEI. CDR3 length equals 15 residues. This CDR3 reads CASSEQVQGSQPQHF. CDR3 bases: TGTGCCAGCAGTGAACAGGTGCAGGGTAGTCAGCCCCAGCATTTT.

The CDR3 nucleotides read TGTGCCAGCAGTCCCGGGACAGGGGGAGGTGAGCAGTTCTTC. It translates to CASSPGTGGGEQFF. The chain uses TRBV6-4 and TRBJ2-1; 11 bases agree with TRBD1. The germline CDR1 and CDR2 sequences are MRHNA and SNTAGT. Trimming removed 5 bases from V and 9 bases from J; junction bases left unmatched: 6. This CDR3 has 14 amino acids.

This clone showed up just a few times. This chain joins TRBV6-5 and TRBJ2-2, with 9 bases that match TRBD2. V lost 7 bases to trimming and J lost 6 bases; unmatched junction nucleotides: 9. Germline V gives CDR1 MNHEY, CDR2 SVGAGI. There are 15 residues in the CDR3. In DNA form, the CDR3 reads TGTGCCAGCAACATAGCGGGGGATTTCGCCGGGGAGCTGTTTTTT. It is translated as CASNIAGDFAGELFF.

This clone was recorded a few times. CDR3 DNA: TGTGCCAGCAGACCGGGACAGGGGGCAGGGTCACCCCTCCACTTT. Translating gives CASRPGQGAGSPLHF. This chain links TRBV28 with TRBJ1-6; 12 bases agree with TRBD1. CDR3 size: 15 residues. V shed 6 bases, J shed 10 bases, and the junction held 7 bases outside the gene matches. CDR1 is MDHEN and CDR2 is SYDVKM in the germline V gene.

V is TRBV27 and J is TRBJ2-7; the D is unclear. Per germline, CDR1 MNHEY and CDR2 SMNVEV (reference sequence). Trimming shortened V by 3 bases and J by 1 base, and 13 bases separated the two germline ends. The CDR3 is 15 amino acids. The DNA of the CDR3 is TGTGCCAGCAGTTTCATCCACGACGGGTCCTACGAGCAGTACTTC. This sequence encodes CASSFIHDGSYEQYF.

The chain combines TRBV27 with TRBJ1-1, with TRBD1 matching 11 bases. With 7 bases clipped from V and 1 base from J, the junction kept 5 bases outside the gene matches. CDR1 is MNHEY, CDR2 SMNVEV, per germline (reference sequence). The CDR3 is 15 residues long. CDR3 sequence: CASMSDRGQNTEAFF. The CDR3 region has the DNA TGTGCCAGCATGTCGGACAGGGGGCAGAACACTGAAGCTTTCTTT.

The chain couples TRBV27 to TRBJ1-5; D is uncertain. Germline values: CDR1 MNHEY, CDR2 SMNVEV (reference sequence). This CDR3 is 12 amino acids long. Deletions cut 5 bases from V and 4 bases from J, with 6 bases between. CDR3 amino acids: CASSATNQPQHF. In DNA, the CDR3 is TGTGCCAGCAGTGCTACTAATCAGCCCCAGCATTTT.

The chain is built from TRBV5-8 and TRBJ2-3, with 9 bases that match TRBD2. The germline V gene has CDR1 SGHTS and CDR2 YDEGEE. The CDR3 extends over 17 amino acids. The trim removed 2 bases at V and 1 base at J, leaving 8 bases unmatched. The CDR3 nucleotides are TGTGCCAGCAGCTTTACCCAGCGGGGGGCCGGCACAGATACGCAGTATTTT. Amino acid sequence: CASSFTQRGAGTDTQYF.

The chain joins TRBV27 to TRBJ1-5, with TRBD1 identical over 9 bases. The CDR3 contains 17 residues. Germline loops: CDR1 MNHEY, CDR2 SMNVEV (reference sequence). J was trimmed by 7 bases and V by 0 bases; bases with no gene match: 10. This CDR3 is CASSLSAGTGSGQPQHF. The CDR3 DNA is TGTGCCAGCAGTTTATCGGCCGGGACAGGGTCCGGGCAGCCCCAGCATTTT.

This clone was observed a few times. This chain connects TRBV14 to TRBJ1-2, with 9 bases identical to TRBD1. The J segment lost 1 base and the V segment lost 0 bases, leaving 9 bases of the junction unmatched. CDR1 is SGHDN and CDR2 is FVKESK in the germline V gene. This CDR3 is built from 18 residues. The CDR3 DNA is TGTGCCAGCAGCCAAGATAGGAGATCGACAGGGGGTAACTATGGCTACACCTTC. Encoded protein: CASSQDRRSTGGNYGYTF.

V is TRBV7-9 and J is TRBJ2-7; D possibly corresponds to TRBD1 (6 bases). With 8 bases removed from V and 1 base from J, the gap between germline ends came to 9 bases. From germline, CDR1 is SEHNR and CDR2 FQNEAQ (reference sequence). The CDR3 contains 12 residues. The CDR3 reads CASAQGSYEQYF. The CDR3 DNA follows: TGTGCCAGCGCCCAGGGGTCCTACGAGCAGTACTTC.

V and J are TRBV27 and TRBJ2-7, with 11 bases matching TRBD2. CDR3 length: 16 residues. Losses at the gene ends were 5 bases for V and 0 bases for J; bases not matched to a gene: 6. The V gene's germline CDR1 is MNHEY and CDR2 SMNVEV (reference sequence). The CDR3 loop is CASSPRLAGSSYEQYF. CDR3 DNA: TGTGCCAGCAGTCCTCGACTAGCGGGAAGCTCCTACGAGCAGTACTTC.

This clone was observed a few times. V is TRBV2 and J is TRBJ1-1; D gene uncertain. Trimming shortened V by 10 bases and J by 6 bases, and 12 bases separated the two germline ends. Germline V gene sequence: CDR1 SNHLY, CDR2 FYNNEI. The CDR3 consists of 11 residues. CDR3 sequence reads: CATGEGSEAFF. CDR3 DNA: TGTGCCACCGGCGAGGGATCTGAAGCTTTCTTT. The complete variable domain, with remaining parts taken from reference TRBV2 and TRBJ1-1, reads EPEVTQTPSHQVTQMGQEVILRCVPISNHLYFYWYRQILGQKVEFLVSFYNNEISEKSEIFDDQFSVERPDGSNFTLKIRSTKLEDSAMYFCATGEGSEAFFGQGTRLTVV.

This clone was detected once. The chain has TRBV20-1 and TRBJ2-3, with 9 nucleotides matching TRBD2. Germline CDR1 and CDR2: DFQATT and SNEGSKA (reference sequence). V dropped 3 bases and J dropped 6; count of bases not matched to a gene: 4. The CDR3 length is 13 residues. In DNA, the CDR3 is TGCAGTGCTAGTGGCCTAGCGGGGGATACGCAGTATTTT. Its translation is CSASGLAGDTQYF.

The V gene is TRBV30, the J gene TRBJ1-4; D uncertain. Germline V gene sequence: CDR1 GTSNPN, CDR2 SVGIG (reference sequence). The germline V and J ends were trimmed by 0 bases and 7 bases, with 21 bases remaining between them. The CDR3 spans 17 residues. In DNA form, the CDR3 reads TGTGCCTGGAGTGTACTTAGTTTTCAGAGGCCTCGTGAAAAACTGTTTTTT. Its translation is CAWSVLSFQRPREKLFF. The whole variable domain, remainder taken from reference TRBV30 and TRBJ1-4, is SQTIHQWPATLVQPVGSPLSLECTVEGTSNPNLYWYRQAAGRGLQLLFYSVGIGQISSEVPQNLSASRPQDRQFILSSKKLLLSDSGFYLCAWSVLSFQRPREKLFFGSGTQLSVL.